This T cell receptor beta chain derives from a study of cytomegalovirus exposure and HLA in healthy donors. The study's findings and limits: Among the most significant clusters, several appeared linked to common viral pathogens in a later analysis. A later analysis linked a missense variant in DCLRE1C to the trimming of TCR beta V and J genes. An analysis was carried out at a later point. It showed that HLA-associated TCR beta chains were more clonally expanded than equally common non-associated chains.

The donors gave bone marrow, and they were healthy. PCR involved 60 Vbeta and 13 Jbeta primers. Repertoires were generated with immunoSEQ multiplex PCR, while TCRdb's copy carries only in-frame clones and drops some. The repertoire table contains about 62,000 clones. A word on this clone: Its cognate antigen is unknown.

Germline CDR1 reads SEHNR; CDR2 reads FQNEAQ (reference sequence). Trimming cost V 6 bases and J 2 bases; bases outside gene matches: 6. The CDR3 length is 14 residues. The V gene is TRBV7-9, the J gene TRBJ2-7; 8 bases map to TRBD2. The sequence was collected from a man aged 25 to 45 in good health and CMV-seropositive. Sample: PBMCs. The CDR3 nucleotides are TGTGCCAGCAGTCGGGGGGGGAGTACCTACGAGCAGTACTTC. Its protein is CASSRGGSTYEQYF.